Below, 20 T cell receptor beta chains from the same sample are listed, as sequenced in a study of T cells expressing NK-cell markers. One entry per CDR3 protein, without DNA, is what TCRdb gives after re-calling the 5' RACE reads. The listing records 350,000 to 400,000 distinct CDR3 sequences. Sequencing was performed on blood T cells: a sorted CD56 or NKG2C T cell subset, CD4+ or CD8+ T cells, or bulk PBMC T cells (not recorded which). These receptors were obtained from a woman aged 50 to 60 in good health.

The chain couples TRBV11-2 to TRBJ2-7; TCRdb gives TRBD2 as the D gene, but with no DNA this cannot be confirmed. The CDR3 spans 14 residues. The V gene's germline CDR1 is SGHAT and CDR2 FQNNGV. The CDR3 spells CASDNSGRTYEQYF.

The chain joins TRBV4-1 to TRBJ2-4; TCRdb's assignment of TRBD1 cannot be checked, as there is no DNA. This CDR3 is built from 15 residues. Looked up from germline, CDR1 is MGHRA and CDR2 is YSYEKL. CDR3 protein: CASSQSGSGQNIQYF.

The chain has TRBV12-3 or TRBV12-4 and TRBJ1-5. The CDR3 has 14 residues. This chain's CDR3 is CASSLGGEFQPQHF.

V gene TRBV24-1 combines with J gene TRBJ2-3; TCRdb's D call of TRBD2 is untestable without DNA. Germline CDR1 is KGHDR and CDR2 is SFDVKD. This CDR3 is 16 amino acids long. The CDR3 is CATSPGTGGRTDTQYF.

The genes are TRBV25-1 and TRBJ1-2; the TCRdb D gene call, TRBD1, has no DNA to confirm it. The CDR3 totals 13 residues. Germline CDR1 MGHDK, CDR2 SYGVNS. This CDR3 is CASSPAGGRGYTF.

The V and J genes are TRBV5-1 and TRBJ2-2. This CDR3 region has 14 residues. Germline CDR1 and CDR2: SGHRS and YFSETQ. The CDR3 is CASSLTLSTGELFF.

The V gene is TRBV29-1, the J gene TRBJ2-5; TCRdb returns TRBD2, unconfirmable since there is no DNA. Germline-derived CDR1 and CDR2 are SQVTM and ANQGSEA. There are 11 residues in the CDR3. CDR3 in amino acids: CSPTRGETQYF. Combining the CDR3 with reference TRBV29-1 and TRBJ2-5 gives the whole variable domain SAVISQKPSRDICQRGTSLTIQCQVDSQVTMMFWYRQQPGQSLTLIATANQGSEATYESGFVIDKFPISRPNLTFSTLTVSNMSPEDSSIYLCSPTRGETQYFGPGTRLLVL.

This CDR3 is CASRATGGRELFF. The chain has TRBV28 and TRBJ2-2; without DNA, the TCRdb call of TRBD1 cannot be checked. This CDR3 contains 13 residues. Germline CDR1 and CDR2: MDHEN and SYDVKM.

V usage is TRBV7-2 and J usage is TRBJ2-7. Germline assignment: CDR1 SGHTA and CDR2 FQGNSA. The CDR3 runs to 14 residues. The chain's CDR3 is CASSHKEGPYEQYF.

The chain uses TRBV12-3 or TRBV12-4 and TRBJ2-4; TCRdb indicates TRBD2, and absent DNA this call remains unverified. There are 17 residues in the CDR3. The CDR3 sequence is CASRLGLAGQARNIQYF.

The genes are TRBV11-2 and TRBJ1-1. Germline V gene lookup returns CDR1 SGHAT and CDR2 FQNNGV. This CDR3 has 15 residues. CDR3 region: CASSLRRQMNTEAFF.

The gene calls are TRBV30 and TRBJ2-5; TCRdb selects TRBD1, and the lack of DNA leaves this call unchecked. The CDR3 runs 13 residues. Germline-derived CDR1 and CDR2 are GTSNPN and SVGIG (reference sequence). The CDR3 reads CAWPGQGLGTQYF. The whole variable domain, remainder taken from reference TRBV30 and TRBJ2-5, is SQTIHQWPATLVQPVGSPLSLECTVEGTSNPNLYWYRQAAGRGLQLLFYSVGIGQISSEVPQNLSASRPQDRQFILSSKKLLLSDSGFYLCAWPGQGLGTQYFGPGTRLLVL.

V gene TRBV10-3 combines with J gene TRBJ1-4; TCRdb's D gene call, TRBD1, goes unchecked for lack of DNA. The V gene's germline CDR1 is ENHRY and CDR2 SYGVKD. The CDR3 sequence is 11 residues long. CDR3 amino acids: CASSEGAKLFF.

The rearrangement joins TRBV7-7 to TRBJ2-5; TCRdb designates TRBD2, a call that cannot be tested without DNA. Germline V gene sequence: CDR1 SSHAT, CDR2 FNYEAQ (reference sequence). This CDR3 has 15 amino acids. The CDR3 sequence is CASSPGLGRQETQYF.

The chain links TRBV30 to TRBJ2-1. The CDR3 sequence is 11 residues long. Germline CDR1 reads GTSNPN; CDR2 reads SVGIG (reference sequence). This CDR3 reads CAWSATHEQFF.

The CDR3 region is CASRRDGATNEKLFF. The chain recombines TRBV2 with TRBJ1-4; the TCRdb D gene call, TRBD1, has no DNA to confirm it. Germline lookup yields CDR1 SNHLY and CDR2 FYNNEI. The CDR3 runs to 15 residues.

The rearrangement links TRBV27 to TRBJ2-5; TCRdb's D gene call, TRBD2, goes unchecked for lack of DNA. CDR1 is MNHEY, CDR2 SMNVEV, per germline (reference sequence). CDR3 length equals 15 residues. The CDR3 is CASSLVGTLQETQYF.

The V gene is TRBV7-6, the J gene TRBJ2-7. The germline V gene has CDR1 SGHVS and CDR2 FNYEAQ. The CDR3 sequence is 15 residues long. The CDR3 reads CASSLGVEYSHEQYF.

The chain recombines TRBV7-9 with TRBJ2-2; absent DNA, TCRdb's TRBD2 call cannot be checked. The CDR3 totals 17 residues. Per germline, CDR1 SEHNR and CDR2 FQNEAQ (reference sequence). CDR3 region: CASSVRWRGLNTGELFF.

This sequence joins TRBV12-3 or TRBV12-4 and TRBJ2-1. CDR3 size: 15 residues. The CDR3 protein is CASSFRRSSYNEQFF.